The 23 T cell receptor beta chains reported below all come from one sample, sequenced in a study of cytomegalovirus exposure and HLA in healthy donors (dated by TCRdb to about 2017). Library preparation was by the immunoSEQ multiplex PCR assay. Here the immuneACCESS table is served through TCRdb, limited to in-frame sequences with V and J called. Missing clones are a known gap in these copies; in checked studies unresolved V genes cover under half, and the rest lacks a known reason. For this sample there are roughly 120,000 clones; 86% appear just once. Together, the top ten hold nearly 5% of the sample. Sequencing was performed on PBMCs. Source of these receptors: a man between 18 and 29 years old in good health and CMV-seronegative.

The CDR3 here is CASSPKSGTSTDTQYF. CDR3 DNA sequence: TGTGCCAGCAGTCCGAAGAGCGGGACTAGCACAGATACGCAGTATTTT. V and J are TRBV7-8 and TRBJ2-3; 7 positions agree with TRBD2. V was clipped by 6 bases and J by 0 bases; unmatched bases: 9. There are 16 residues in the CDR3. Germline loops: CDR1 SGHVS, CDR2 FQNEAQ.

As DNA, the CDR3 is TGTGCCAGCACCCTCGGACAGGGGGGCGGGGAGACCCAGTACTTC. Its translation is CASTLGQGGGETQYF. The chain has TRBV6-1 and TRBJ2-5, with 10 bases lining up with TRBD1. The V and J ends lost 7 bases and 5 bases, in that order; junction bases with no gene match: 10. This CDR3 is built from 15 residues. CDR1 is MNHNS, CDR2 SASEGT, per germline.

The chain recombines TRBV30 with TRBJ1-5; TRBD1 aligns across 7 bases. CDR1 and CDR2 (germline): GTSNPN, SVGIG (reference sequence). CDR3 length: 14 amino acids. The junction had 6 bases not matched to a gene; V was cut back by 0 bases and J by 7 bases. CDR3 DNA sequence: TGTGCCTGGAGTGTAGGCCAGGGGGAACAGCCCCAGCATTTT. This encodes CAWSVGQGEQPQHF.

Concerning this clone itself: One end of the junction fails to match germline, which may point to a read error. This chain connects TRBV4-2 to TRBJ2-5; D possibly corresponds to TRBD1 (5 bases). Germline CDR1 reads LGHNA; CDR2 reads YNFKEQ. This CDR3 spans 15 amino acids. CDR3 nucleotide sequence: TGTGCCAGCAGCCCCCATAATGTCAGGGCAGAGCCCCAGTACTTC. Amino acid sequence: CASSPHNVRAEPQYF.

In DNA, the CDR3 is TGTGCCAGCAGTGAACGGCAGGGAGAGACCCAGTACTTC. This gives the protein CASSERQGETQYF. V gene TRBV6-1 combines with J gene TRBJ2-5, with a tentative D call TRBD1 (5 bases). The V gene's germline CDR1 is MNHNS and CDR2 SASEGT. The length of the CDR3 is 13 residues. Trimming took 2 bases from V and 4 from J, leaving 8 bases between them.

The chain combines TRBV30 with TRBJ2-7; the D gene is possibly TRBD2 (7 bases). Trimming cost V 4 bases and J 5 bases, with 12 bases left between them. Germline CDR1 GTSNPN, CDR2 SVGIG (reference sequence). The CDR3 has 12 amino acids. The CDR3 coding sequence is TGTGCCTGGATCGGGGGGCCAAACGAGCAGTACTTC. It codes for CAWIGGPNEQYF.

The chain couples TRBV20-1 to TRBJ1-2, with 7 bases identical to TRBD1. V lost 5 bases, J lost 10 bases, and 7 bases stayed unmatched. Germline assignment: CDR1 DFQATT and CDR2 SNEGSKA (reference sequence). The CDR3 runs 11 residues. The CDR3 spells CSAQGGDIYTF. In DNA, the CDR3 is TGCAGTGCTCAAGGGGGCGACATCTACACCTTC.

This chain links TRBV7-9 with TRBJ1-4, with D possibly TRBD1 on 5 matching bases. The CDR3 has 14 amino acids. The V and J ends lost 1 base and 8 bases respectively, with 11 bases between them. Germline CDR1 and CDR2: SEHNR and FQNEAQ (reference sequence). The CDR3, as DNA: TGTGCCAGCAGCTTAGGGGGGGTGCGGGAAAAACTGTTTTTT. Protein: CASSLGGVREKLFF. Complete variable domain (other parts from reference TRBV7-9 and TRBJ1-4): DTGVSQNPRHKITKRGQNVTFRCDPISEHNRLYWYRQTLGQGPEFLTYFQNEAQLEKSRLLSDRFSAERPKGSFSTLEIQRTEQGDSAMYLCASSLGGVREKLFFGSGTQLSVL.

The chain recombines TRBV7-6 with TRBJ2-1, with 12 positions matching TRBD2. The trim removed 4 bases at V and 0 bases at J, leaving 4 bases unmatched. The length of the CDR3 is 17 residues. Germline CDR1 reads SGHVS; CDR2 reads FNYEAQ. In nucleotides, the CDR3 is TGTGCCAGCAGCTCCTGGACTAGCGGGGTCTCCTACAATGAGCAGTTCTTC. Translation gives CASSSWTSGVSYNEQFF.

This chain links TRBV5-4 with TRBJ2-3; 12 bases are shared with TRBD2. Germline loops: CDR1 SGHNT, CDR2 YYREEE (reference sequence). Trimming took 6 bases from V and 3 from J; bases not matched to a gene: 5. CDR3 length equals 15 residues. The chain's CDR3 is CASNLAGGPTDTQYF. DNA for the CDR3: TGTGCCAGCAATCTAGCGGGGGGGCCAACAGATACGCAGTATTTT.

This clone was observed a single time. This chain uses TRBV6-5 with TRBJ2-2, with D possibly matching TRBD1 (5 bases). Germline V gives CDR1 MNHEY, CDR2 SVGAGI. This CDR3 comprises 15 residues. Between the trimmed V and J ends, which lost 5 bases and 0 bases, there was a span of 10 bases. CDR3 sequence reads: CASSPGSPNTGELFF. The CDR3 nucleotides read TGTGCCAGCAGTCCAGGGTCCCCGAACACCGGGGAGCTGTTTTTT.

The rearrangement links TRBV28 to TRBJ1-5; no clear D. V lost 3 bases, J lost 6 bases, and 6 bases lay in between. CDR1 MDHEN and CDR2 SYDVKM come from the germline V gene. The CDR3 extends over 12 amino acids. The CDR3 nucleotides read TGTGCCAGCAGTTTCGGGAGTCAGCCCCAGCATTTT. This sequence encodes CASSFGSQPQHF.

J is TRBJ2-1 and V is TRBV6-1, with 9 bases aligning to TRBD1. This CDR3 contains 16 residues. The germline CDR1 and CDR2 sequences are MNHNS and SASEGT. Germline trimming cut 1 base from V and 2 bases from J; bases unmatched to any gene: 3. This CDR3 reads CASSEETGGAYNEQFF. The CDR3 nucleotides read TGTGCCAGCAGTGAAGAGACAGGGGGGGCCTACAATGAGCAGTTCTTC.

V is TRBV28 and J is TRBJ1-2, with 9 positions matching TRBD1. CDR3 length: 12 residues. The V gene end was trimmed by 11 bases and the J gene end by 8 bases; junction bases not matched to a gene: 9. The V gene's germline CDR1 is MDHEN and CDR2 SYDVKM. The CDR3 sequence is CAGHNTGGGYTF. In DNA form, the CDR3 reads TGTGCCGGTCACAATACAGGGGGCGGCTACACCTTC.

In its sample, this clone was seen a few times. The V and J genes are TRBV2 and TRBJ1-2; 7 nucleotides agree with TRBD1. The CDR3 covers 14 residues. CDR1 is SNHLY, CDR2 FYNNEI, per germline. After removal of 8 bases from V and 4 bases from J, the junction contained 10 bases not matched to a gene. This CDR3 reads CASSNRGLGYGYTF. CDR3 DNA sequence: TGTGCCAGCTCAAACAGGGGTTTGGGCTATGGCTACACCTTC.

This clone was found a few times. This sequence joins TRBV19 and TRBJ2-5; 14 nucleotides align to TRBD2. The germline CDR1 and CDR2 sequences are LNHDA and SQIVND (reference sequence). V trimming: 3 bases; J trimming: 2 bases; junction bases outside the gene matches: 8. The CDR3 length is 18 residues. The CDR3 bases are TGTGCCAGTAGTATCTCCGGACTAGCGGGGGGCCAACAAGAGACCCAGTACTTC. Encoded protein: CASSISGLAGGQQETQYF.

The chain recombines TRBV30 with TRBJ1-1; D is possibly TRBD1 (5 bases). V gave up 5 bases and J gave up 5 bases, with 15 bases separating them. The CDR3 loop spans 13 amino acids. Germline values: CDR1 GTSNPN, CDR2 SVGIG (reference sequence). As DNA, the CDR3 is TGTGCCTGGGCGGCTCAGGGACTAACTGAAGCTTTCTTT. Protein product: CAWAAQGLTEAFF.

The rearrangement uses TRBV7-9 and TRBJ2-7; 8 positions agree with TRBD2. V lost 3 bases and J lost 7; bases outside the gene matches: 11. The CDR3 totals 15 residues. CDR1 and CDR2 from the germline V gene are SEHNR and FQNEAQ (reference sequence). The CDR3 DNA reads TGTGCCAGCAGCTTCGCGGGGGGCCCCGGTGAGGAGCAGTACTTC. Its protein product is CASSFAGGPGEEQYF.

The CDR3 DNA follows: TGTGCCAGTATCGAGACAGGGGCGCGGAATTCACCCCTCCACTTT. It encodes CASIETGARNSPLHF. The V and J genes are TRBV27 and TRBJ1-6; 8 nucleotides match TRBD1. The germline V gene has CDR1 MNHEY and CDR2 SMNVEV (reference sequence). The CDR3 has 15 amino acids. V dropped 9 bases and J dropped 7; count of bases not matched to a gene: 11.

The CDR3 sequence: CASSYRLAGNTGELFF. The CDR3 DNA reads TGTGCCAGCAGTTACAGACTAGCGGGGAACACCGGGGAGCTGTTTTTT. The V gene is TRBV6-6, the J gene TRBJ2-2, with 10 bases matching TRBD2. This CDR3 has 16 residues. The V segment lost 2 bases and the J segment 1 base; nucleotides outside the gene matches: 1. Germline V gene data show CDR1 as MNHNY and CDR2 as SVGAGI (reference sequence).

This chain joins TRBV30 and TRBJ1-5, with TRBD1 matching over 7 bases. Germline V gene data show CDR1 as GTSNPN and CDR2 as SVGIG (reference sequence). The J segment lost 7 bases and the V segment lost 8 bases, leaving 14 bases of the junction unmatched. The CDR3 covers 14 residues. The chain's CDR3 is CAARGTGAYQPQHF. The CDR3, as DNA: TGTGCCGCCAGGGGGACGGGAGCCTACCAGCCCCAGCATTTT.

V usage is TRBV19 and J usage is TRBJ2-7, with TRBD2 identical over 7 bases. The CDR3 length is 15 residues. V lost 5 bases, J lost 1 base, and 8 bases stayed unmatched. Germline V CDR1 and CDR2: LNHDA, SQIVND (reference sequence). This CDR3 reads CASSGGGSASYEQYF. The CDR3 region has the DNA TGTGCCAGTAGTGGGGGAGGGTCAGCGTCCTACGAGCAGTACTTC. The full variable domain, completed using reference TRBV19 and TRBJ2-7, is DGGITQSPKYLFRKEGQNVTLSCEQNLNHDAMYWYRQDPGQGLRLIYYSQIVNDFQKGDIAEGYSVSREKKESFPLTVTSAQKNPTAFYLCASSGGGSASYEQYFGPGTRLTVT.

The V call is TRBV5-1, the J call TRBJ2-3; 7 bases map to TRBD1. CDR1 SGHRS and CDR2 YFSETQ come from the germline V gene. The length of the CDR3 is 16 residues. With 0 bases clipped from V and 2 bases from J, the junction kept 6 bases outside the gene matches. The CDR3 spells CASSLVTGFNTDTQYF. CDR3 nucleotide sequence: TGCGCCAGCAGCTTGGTGACAGGGTTCAACACAGATACGCAGTATTTT. Drawing the rest from reference TRBV5-1 and TRBJ2-3, the complete variable domain is KAGVTQTPRYLIKTRGQQVTLSCSPISGHRSVSWYQQTPGQGLQFLFEYFSETQRNKGNFPGRFSGRQFSNSRSEMNVSTLELGDSALYLCASSLVTGFNTDTQYFGPGTRLTVL.